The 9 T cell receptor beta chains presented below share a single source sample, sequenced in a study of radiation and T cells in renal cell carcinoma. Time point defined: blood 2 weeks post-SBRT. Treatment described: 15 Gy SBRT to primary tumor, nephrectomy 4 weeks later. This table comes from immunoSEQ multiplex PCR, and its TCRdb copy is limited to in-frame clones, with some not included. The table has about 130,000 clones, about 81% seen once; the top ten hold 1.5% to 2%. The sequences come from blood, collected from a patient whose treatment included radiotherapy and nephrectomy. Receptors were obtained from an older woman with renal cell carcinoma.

The CDR3 sequence is CASSLQGPANEKLFF. The DNA for the CDR3 is TGTGCCAGCAGCTTGCAGGGGCCGGCTAATGAAAAACTGTTTTTT. The rearrangement links TRBV5-6 to TRBJ1-4, with D possibly TRBD1 on 6 matching bases. Trimming cost V 1 base and J 3 bases, with 10 bases left between them. There are 15 residues in the CDR3. Germline-derived CDR1 and CDR2 are SGHDT and YYEEEE.

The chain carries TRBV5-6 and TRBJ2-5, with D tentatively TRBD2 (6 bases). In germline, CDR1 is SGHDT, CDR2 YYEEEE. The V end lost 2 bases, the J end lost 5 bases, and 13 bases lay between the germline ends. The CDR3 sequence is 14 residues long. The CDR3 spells CASSFLTGEETQYF. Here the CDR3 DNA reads TGTGCCAGCAGCTTCTTGACGGGGGAGGAGACCCAGTACTTC.

CDR3 residues: CASSHPGTGNSPLHF. CDR3 nucleotide sequence: TGCGCCAGCAGCCACCCTGGGACAGGGAATTCACCCCTCCACTTT. The chain has TRBV4-3 and TRBJ1-6, with TRBD1 identical over 9 bases. This CDR3 contains 15 residues. The junction had 4 bases not matched to a gene; V was cut back by 3 bases and J by 7 bases. CDR1 LGHNA and CDR2 YSLEER come from the germline V gene.

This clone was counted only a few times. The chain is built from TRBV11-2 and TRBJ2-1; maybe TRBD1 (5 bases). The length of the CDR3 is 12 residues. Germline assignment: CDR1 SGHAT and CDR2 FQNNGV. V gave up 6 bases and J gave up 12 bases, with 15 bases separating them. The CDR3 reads CASRKQDQGQFF. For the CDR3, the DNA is TGTGCCAGCAGAAAGCAGGATCAGGGGCAGTTCTTC. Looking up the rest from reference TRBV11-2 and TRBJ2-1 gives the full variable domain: EAGVAQSPRYKIIEKRQSVAFWCNPISGHATLYWYQQILGQGPKLLIQFQNNGVVDDSQLPKDRFSAERLKGVDSTLKIQPAKLEDSAVYLCASRKQDQGQFFGPGTRLTVL.

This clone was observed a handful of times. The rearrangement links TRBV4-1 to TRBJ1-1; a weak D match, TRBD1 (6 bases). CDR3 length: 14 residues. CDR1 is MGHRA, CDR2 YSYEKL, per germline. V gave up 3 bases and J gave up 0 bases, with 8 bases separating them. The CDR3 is CASSQGTLNTEAFF. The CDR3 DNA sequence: TGCGCCAGCAGCCAGGGGACACTGAACACTGAAGCTTTCTTT.

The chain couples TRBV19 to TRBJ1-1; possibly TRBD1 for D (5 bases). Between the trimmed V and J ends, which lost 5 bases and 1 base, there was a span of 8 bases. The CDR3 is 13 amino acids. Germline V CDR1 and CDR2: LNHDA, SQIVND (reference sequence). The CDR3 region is CASSGQGNTEAFF. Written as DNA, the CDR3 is TGTGCCAGTAGTGGTCAGGGGAACACTGAAGCTTTCTTT.

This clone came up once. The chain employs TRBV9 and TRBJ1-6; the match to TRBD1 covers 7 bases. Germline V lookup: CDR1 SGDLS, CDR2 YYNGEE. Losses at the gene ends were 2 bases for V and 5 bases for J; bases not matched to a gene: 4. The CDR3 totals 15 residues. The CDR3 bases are TGTGCCAGCAGCGTTCGGGACAGAGATAATTCACCCCTCCACTTT. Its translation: CASSVRDRDNSPLHF.

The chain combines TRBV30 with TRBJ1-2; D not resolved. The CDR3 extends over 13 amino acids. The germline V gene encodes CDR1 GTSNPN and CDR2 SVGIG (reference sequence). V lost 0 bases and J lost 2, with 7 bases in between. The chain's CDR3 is CAWSVRRNYGYTF. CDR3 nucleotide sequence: TGTGCCTGGAGTGTACGACGCAACTATGGCTACACCTTC.

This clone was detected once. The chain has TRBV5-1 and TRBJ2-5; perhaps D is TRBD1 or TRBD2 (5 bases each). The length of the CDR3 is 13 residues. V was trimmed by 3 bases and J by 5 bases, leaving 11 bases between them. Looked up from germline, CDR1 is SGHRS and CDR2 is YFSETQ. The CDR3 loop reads CASSSGTTETQYF. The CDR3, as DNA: TGCGCCAGCAGCTCCGGGACGACGGAGACCCAGTACTTC.